This entry is about one T cell receptor (beta chain). The data were obtained in a study of blood T cell repertoires in COVID-19. Per the study methods: Quantification of nucleated cells was approximated via reference gene primer amplification. The table came from immunoSEQ multiplex PCR; TCRdb's copy has only in-frame clones and leaves some out. The DNA was the basis for D and trimming; V, J and clone size are from that table. In the table there are tens of thousands of clones, roughly 84% of which are singletons. V gave up 2 bases and J gave up 6 bases, with 17 bases separating them. CDR3 length: 15 residues. The germline V gene encodes CDR1 GTSNPN and CDR2 SVGIG (reference sequence).

Material for sequencing was peripheral blood. The chain employs TRBV30 and TRBJ1-5; D perhaps matches TRBD1 (6 bases). The source is a woman aged 80 or older in a cohort sampled during active or convalescent COVID-19. The CDR3 DNA follows: TGTGCCTGGAGTAGGTCAGGGGATAGGGGTCAGCCCCAGCATTTT. It yields the protein CAWSRSGDRGQPQHF.